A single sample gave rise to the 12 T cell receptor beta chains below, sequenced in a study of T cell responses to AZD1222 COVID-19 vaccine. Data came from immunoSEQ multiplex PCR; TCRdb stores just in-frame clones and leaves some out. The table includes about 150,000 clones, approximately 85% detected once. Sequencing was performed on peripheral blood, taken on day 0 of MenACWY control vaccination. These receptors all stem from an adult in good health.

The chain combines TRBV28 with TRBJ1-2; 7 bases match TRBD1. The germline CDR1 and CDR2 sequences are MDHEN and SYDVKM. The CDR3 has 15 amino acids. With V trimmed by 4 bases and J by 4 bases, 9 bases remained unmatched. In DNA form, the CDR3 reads TGTGCCAGCAGTTCCTCCGGGACAGTGGTCTATGGCTACACCTTC. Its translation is CASSSSGTVVYGYTF.

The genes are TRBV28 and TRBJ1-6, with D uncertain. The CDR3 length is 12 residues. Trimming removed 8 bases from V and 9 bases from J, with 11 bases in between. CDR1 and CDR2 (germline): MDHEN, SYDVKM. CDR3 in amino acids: CASRRVGSPLHF. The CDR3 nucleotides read TGTGCCAGCCGTAGGGTTGGTTCACCCCTCCACTTT.

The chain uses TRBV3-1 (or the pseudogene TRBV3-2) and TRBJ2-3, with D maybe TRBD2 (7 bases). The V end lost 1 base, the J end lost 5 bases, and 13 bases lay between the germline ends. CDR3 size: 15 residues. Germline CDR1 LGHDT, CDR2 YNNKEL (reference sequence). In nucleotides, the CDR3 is TGTGCCAGCAGCCAAGTGGGGGGGCCTCGAGATACGCAGTATTTT. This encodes CASSQVGGPRDTQYF.

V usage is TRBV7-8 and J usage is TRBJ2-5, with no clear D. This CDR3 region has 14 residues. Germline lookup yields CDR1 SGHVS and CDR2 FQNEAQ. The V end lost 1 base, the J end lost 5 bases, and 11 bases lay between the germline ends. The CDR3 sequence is CASSLDPGMETQYF. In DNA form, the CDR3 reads TGTGCCAGCAGCTTAGATCCTGGAATGGAGACCCAGTACTTC.

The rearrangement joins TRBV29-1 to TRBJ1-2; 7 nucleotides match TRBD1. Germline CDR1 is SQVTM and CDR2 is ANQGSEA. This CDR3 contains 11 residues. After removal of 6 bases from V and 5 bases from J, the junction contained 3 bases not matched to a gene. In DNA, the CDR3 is TGCAGCGTGGGGACAGTATATGGCTACACCTTC. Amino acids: CSVGTVYGYTF.

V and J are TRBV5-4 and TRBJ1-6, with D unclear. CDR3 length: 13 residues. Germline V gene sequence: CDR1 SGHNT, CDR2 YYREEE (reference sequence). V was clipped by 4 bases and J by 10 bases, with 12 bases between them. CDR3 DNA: TGTGCCAGCAGCGAGGAAGGGCGGTCACCCCTCCACTTT. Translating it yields CASSEEGRSPLHF.

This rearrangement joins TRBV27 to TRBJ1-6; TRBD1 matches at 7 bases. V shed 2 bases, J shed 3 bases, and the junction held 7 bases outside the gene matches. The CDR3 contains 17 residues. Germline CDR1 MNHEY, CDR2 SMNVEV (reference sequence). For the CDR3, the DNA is TGTGCCAGCAGTTTACTAACAGGGGTGTACTATAATTCACCCCTCCACTTT. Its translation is CASSLLTGVYYNSPLHF.

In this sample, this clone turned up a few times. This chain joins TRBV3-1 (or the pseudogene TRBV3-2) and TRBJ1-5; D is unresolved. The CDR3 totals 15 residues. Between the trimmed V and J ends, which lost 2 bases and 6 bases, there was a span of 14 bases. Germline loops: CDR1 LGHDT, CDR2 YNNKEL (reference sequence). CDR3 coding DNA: TGTGCCAGCAGCCAATCTTACTCCGGGGTTCAGCCCCAGCATTTT. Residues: CASSQSYSGVQPQHF.

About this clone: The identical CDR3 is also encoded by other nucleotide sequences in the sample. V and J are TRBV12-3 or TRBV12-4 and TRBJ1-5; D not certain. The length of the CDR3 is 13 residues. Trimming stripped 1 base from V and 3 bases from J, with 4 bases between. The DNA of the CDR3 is TGTGCCAGCAGTTTAGGATCCAATCAGCCCCAGCATTTT. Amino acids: CASSLGSNQPQHF.

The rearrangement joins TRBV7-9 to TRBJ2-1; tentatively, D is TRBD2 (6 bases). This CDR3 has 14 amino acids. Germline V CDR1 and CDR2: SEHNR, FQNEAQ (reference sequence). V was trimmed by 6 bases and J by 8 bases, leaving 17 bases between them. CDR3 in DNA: TGTGCCAGCAGTCCCTTCGCCGGGGGAGATGAGCAGTTCTTC. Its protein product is CASSPFAGGDEQFF.

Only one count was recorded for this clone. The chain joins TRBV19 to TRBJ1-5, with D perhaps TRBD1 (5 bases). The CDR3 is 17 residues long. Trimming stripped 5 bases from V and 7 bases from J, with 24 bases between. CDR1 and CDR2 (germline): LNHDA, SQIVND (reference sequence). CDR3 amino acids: CASSSHRDGGRYQPQHF. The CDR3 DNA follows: TGTGCCAGTAGTTCCCACCGGGACGGCGGGAGATACCAGCCCCAGCATTTT. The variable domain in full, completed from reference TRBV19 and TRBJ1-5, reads DGGITQSPKYLFRKEGQNVTLSCEQNLNHDAMYWYRQDPGQGLRLIYYSQIVNDFQKGDIAEGYSVSREKKESFPLTVTSAQKNPTAFYLCASSSHRDGGRYQPQHFGDGTRLSIL.

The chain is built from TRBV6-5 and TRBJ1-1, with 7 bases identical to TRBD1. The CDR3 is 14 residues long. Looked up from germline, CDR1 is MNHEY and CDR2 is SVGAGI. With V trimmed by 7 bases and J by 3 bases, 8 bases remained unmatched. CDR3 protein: CASTPGQRYTEAFF. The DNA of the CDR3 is TGTGCCAGCACCCCGGGACAGCGCTACACTGAAGCTTTCTTT.